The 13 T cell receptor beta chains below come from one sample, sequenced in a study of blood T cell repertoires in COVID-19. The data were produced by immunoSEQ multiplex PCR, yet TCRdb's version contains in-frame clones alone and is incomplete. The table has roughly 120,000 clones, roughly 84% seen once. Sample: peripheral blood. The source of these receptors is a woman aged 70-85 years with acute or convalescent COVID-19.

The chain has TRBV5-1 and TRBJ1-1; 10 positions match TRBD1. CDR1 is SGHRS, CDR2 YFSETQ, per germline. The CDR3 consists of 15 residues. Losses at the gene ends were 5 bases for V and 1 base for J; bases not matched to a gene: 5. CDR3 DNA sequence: TGCGCCAGCAGTGGACAGGGGGGTGGGAACACTGAAGCTTTCTTT. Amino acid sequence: CASSGQGGGNTEAFF.

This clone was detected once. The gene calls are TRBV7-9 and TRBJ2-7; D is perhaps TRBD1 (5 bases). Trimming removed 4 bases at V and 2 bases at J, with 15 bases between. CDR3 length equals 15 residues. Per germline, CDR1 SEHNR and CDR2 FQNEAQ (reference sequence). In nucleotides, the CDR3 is TGTGCCAGCAGCTCGTCTTTATGGGGCCCCTACGAGCAGTACTTC. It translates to CASSSSLWGPYEQYF.

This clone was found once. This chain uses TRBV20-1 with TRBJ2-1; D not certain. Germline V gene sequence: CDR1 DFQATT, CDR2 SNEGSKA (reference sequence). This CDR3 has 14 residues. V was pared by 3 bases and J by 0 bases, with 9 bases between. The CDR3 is CSASFSFSYNEQFF. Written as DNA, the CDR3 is TGCAGTGCTAGTTTTAGCTTCTCCTACAATGAGCAGTTCTTC.

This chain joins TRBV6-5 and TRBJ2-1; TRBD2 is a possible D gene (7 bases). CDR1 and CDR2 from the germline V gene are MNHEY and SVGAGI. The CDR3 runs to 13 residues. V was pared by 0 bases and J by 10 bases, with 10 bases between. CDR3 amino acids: CASSYSKGGEQFF. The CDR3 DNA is TGTGCCAGCAGTTACTCCAAGGGGGGGGAGCAGTTCTTC.

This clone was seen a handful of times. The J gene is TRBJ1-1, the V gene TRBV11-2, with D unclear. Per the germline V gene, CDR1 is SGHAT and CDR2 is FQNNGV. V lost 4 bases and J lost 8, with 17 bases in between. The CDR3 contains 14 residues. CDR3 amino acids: CASSSLSRHAEAFF. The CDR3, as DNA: TGTGCCAGCAGCTCCCTATCCAGGCATGCGGAAGCTTTCTTT.

The CDR3 nucleotides are TGTGCCAGCAGCTTAGAAGTAGCAGATACGCAGTATTTT. This gives the protein CASSLEVADTQYF. The gene calls are TRBV11-2 and TRBJ2-3; the D is unclear. The V end lost 0 bases, the J end lost 4 bases, and 5 bases lay between the germline ends. Germline loops: CDR1 SGHAT, CDR2 FQNNGV. This CDR3 has 13 residues.

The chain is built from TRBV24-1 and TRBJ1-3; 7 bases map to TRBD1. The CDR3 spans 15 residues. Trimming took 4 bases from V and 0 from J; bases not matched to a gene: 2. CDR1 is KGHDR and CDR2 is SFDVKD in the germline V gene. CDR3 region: CATSEGGVSGNTIYF. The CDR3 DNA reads TGTGCCACCAGTGAAGGGGGCGTCTCTGGAAACACCATATATTTT.

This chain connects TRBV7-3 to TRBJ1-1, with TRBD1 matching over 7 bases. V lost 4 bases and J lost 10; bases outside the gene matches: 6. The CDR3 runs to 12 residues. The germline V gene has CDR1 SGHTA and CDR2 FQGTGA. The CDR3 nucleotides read TGTGCCAGCAGCTCTCGGACAGGACGAGCTTTCTTT. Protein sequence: CASSSRTGRAFF.

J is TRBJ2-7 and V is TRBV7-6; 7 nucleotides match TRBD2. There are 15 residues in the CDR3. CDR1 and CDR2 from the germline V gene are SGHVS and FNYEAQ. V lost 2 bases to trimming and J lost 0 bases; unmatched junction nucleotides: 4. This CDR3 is CASSLRRETSYEQYF. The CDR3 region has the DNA TGTGCCAGCAGCTTAAGGCGGGAGACCTCCTACGAGCAGTACTTC.

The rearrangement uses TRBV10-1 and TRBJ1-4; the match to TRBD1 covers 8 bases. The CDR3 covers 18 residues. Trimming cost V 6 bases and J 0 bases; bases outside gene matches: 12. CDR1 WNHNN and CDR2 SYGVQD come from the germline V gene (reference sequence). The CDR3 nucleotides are TGCGCCAGCAGGACCCTAAGGGACAGGCAAGCAACTAATGAAAAACTGTTTTTT. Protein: CASRTLRDRQATNEKLFF.

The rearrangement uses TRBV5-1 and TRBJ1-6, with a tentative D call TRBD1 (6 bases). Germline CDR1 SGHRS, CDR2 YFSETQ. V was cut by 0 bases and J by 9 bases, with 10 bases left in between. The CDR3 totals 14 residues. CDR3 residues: CASSLDIRGSPLHF. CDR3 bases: TGCGCCAGCAGCTTGGATATCAGGGGTTCACCCCTCCACTTT.

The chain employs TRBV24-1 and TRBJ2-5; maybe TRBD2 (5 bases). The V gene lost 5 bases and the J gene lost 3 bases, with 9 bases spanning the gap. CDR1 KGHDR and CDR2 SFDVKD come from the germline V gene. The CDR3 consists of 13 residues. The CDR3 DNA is TGTGCCACCAGTGTGGCCGGGGAAGAGACCCAGTACTTC. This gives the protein CATSVAGEETQYF.

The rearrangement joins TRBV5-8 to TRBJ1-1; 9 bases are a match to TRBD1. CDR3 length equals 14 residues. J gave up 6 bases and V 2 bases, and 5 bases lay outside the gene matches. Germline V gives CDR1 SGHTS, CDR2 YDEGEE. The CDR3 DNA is TGTGCCAGCAGCTTTAGGGGACAGGGATCTGAAGCTTTCTTT. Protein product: CASSFRGQGSEAFF.